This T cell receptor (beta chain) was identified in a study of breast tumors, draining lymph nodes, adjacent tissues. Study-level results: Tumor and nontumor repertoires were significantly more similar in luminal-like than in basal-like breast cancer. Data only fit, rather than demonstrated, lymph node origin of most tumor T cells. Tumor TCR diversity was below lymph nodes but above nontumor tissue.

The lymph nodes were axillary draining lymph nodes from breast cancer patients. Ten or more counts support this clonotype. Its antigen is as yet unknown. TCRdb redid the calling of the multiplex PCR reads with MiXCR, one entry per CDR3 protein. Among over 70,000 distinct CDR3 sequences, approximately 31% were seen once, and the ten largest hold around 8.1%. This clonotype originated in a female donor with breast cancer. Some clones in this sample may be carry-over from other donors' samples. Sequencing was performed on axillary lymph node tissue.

The CDR3 nucleotides are TGCAGTGCTAGAGTGATTAGCAGGTATGAGCAGTTCTTC. It yields the protein CSARVISRYEQFF. V gene TRBV20-1 combines with J gene TRBJ2-1; no clear D. The germline gives CDR1 DFQATT, CDR2 SNEGSKA (reference sequence). The CDR3 runs to 13 residues. V was clipped by 1 base and J by 8 bases, with 12 bases between them.